Following are 8 T cell receptor beta chains from one sample sequenced in a study of HIV-infected patients and healthy controls. TCRdb independently ran MiXCR on the 5' RACE reads; one entry per CDR3 protein. The data show some 19,000 distinct CDR3 sequences, about 15% seen once. The sequenced material came from CD8+ T cells from blood. Source of these receptors: a human donor in good health.

This clonotype was recorded at least ten times. The V gene is TRBV6-1, the J gene TRBJ1-1, with D possibly matching TRBD1 (5 bases). Trimming pared 4 bases from V and 7 bases from J, leaving 16 bases between. This CDR3 has 14 residues. Germline V gene sequence: CDR1 MNHNS, CDR2 SASEGT. This CDR3 is CASSAAGRTFEAFF. CDR3 sequence (DNA): TGTGCCAGCAGTGCGGCGGGGCGGACTTTTGAAGCTTTCTTT.

Sample share makes this clonotype medium-sized. This sequence joins TRBV6-4 and TRBJ2-1, with TRBD2 matching over 8 bases. The J segment lost 9 bases and the V segment lost 3 bases, leaving 7 bases of the junction unmatched. Germline V gives CDR1 MRHNA, CDR2 SNTAGT. This CDR3 has 14 amino acids. The CDR3 DNA reads TGTGCCAGCAGTGAGGGACTAGAGGTGACTGAGCAGTTCTTC. It specifies CASSEGLEVTEQFF.

The rearrangement joins TRBV12-3 or TRBV12-4 to TRBJ1-2; unclear D gene. V gave up 5 bases and J gave up 6 bases, with 31 bases separating them. The CDR3 runs to 19 residues. CDR3: CASSASKPGGTPRLDGYTF. The CDR3 DNA sequence: TGTGCCAGCAGTGCAAGCAAACCCGGAGGCACCCCCCGTCTAGATGGCTACACCTTC.

This clonotype was detected ten times or more. The J gene is TRBJ2-3, the V gene TRBV27; D is perhaps TRBD2 (6 bases). The CDR3 contains 15 residues. Trimming stripped 2 bases from V and 2 bases from J, with 11 bases between. Germline V gene sequence: CDR1 MNHEY, CDR2 SMNVEV (reference sequence). The CDR3 DNA sequence: TGTGCCAGCAGTTTAGCGGGGAACCCCACAGATACGCAGTATTTT. Amino acids: CASSLAGNPTDTQYF.

V and J are TRBV7-9 and TRBJ2-5; D not certain. Trimming removed 2 bases at V and 4 bases at J, with 14 bases between. Germline CDR1 reads SEHNR; CDR2 reads FQNEAQ (reference sequence). This CDR3 has 15 amino acids. The CDR3 protein is CASSLPPGWGETQYF. The CDR3 coding sequence is TGTGCCAGCAGCTTACCCCCTGGGTGGGGAGAGACCCAGTACTTC.

CDR3: CASSYSRTVQETQYF. CDR3 nucleotides: TGTGCCAGCAGTTACTCGCGGACAGTCCAAGAGACCCAGTACTTC. The chain uses TRBV6-5 and TRBJ2-5; possible D gene TRBD1, 6 bases. Germline loops: CDR1 MNHEY, CDR2 SVGAGI. V was trimmed by 0 bases and J by 1 base, leaving 9 bases between them. This CDR3 has 15 amino acids.

The chain links TRBV2 to TRBJ2-1; TRBD1 or TRBD2 may be the D gene (5 bases each). V lost 8 bases and J 1 base, leaving 12 bases between the germline ends. CDR1 is SNHLY and CDR2 is FYNNEI in the germline V gene. CDR3 length: 14 amino acids. The chain's CDR3 is CASALGTSYNEQFF. The DNA for the CDR3 is TGTGCCAGCGCCCTAGGGACGTCCTACAATGAGCAGTTCTTC.

This clonotype appeared many times. This chain connects TRBV4-3 to TRBJ2-3, with D hard to call. Germline V gene lookup returns CDR1 LGHNA and CDR2 YSLEER. The CDR3 loop spans 15 amino acids. V gave up 4 bases and J gave up 2 bases, with 13 bases separating them. As DNA, the CDR3 is TGCGCCAGCAGCCGACACAGTGTAAACACAGATACGCAGTATTTT. Encoded protein: CASSRHSVNTDTQYF.